This is a list of T cell receptor beta chains from one sample in a study of T cells after yellow fever vaccination. TCRdb called the 5' RACE reads again in MiXCR, with one record for every CDR3 protein. Among hundreds of thousands of distinct CDR3 sequences listed, roughly 4.3% were seen once. The source was PBMCs, collected 5 days after the yellow fever booster vaccination. These receptors were taken from a man aged 18 to 30 who received the YFV17D yellow fever vaccine. Both conserved end residues are trimmed from each CDR3. Part of the rows lack a size; the others show once, few, many or a class for expanded clones.

j_call: TRBJ1-6; clone_size: many; v_call: TRBV5-1; cdr3_aa: ASRGGNSPLH
j_call: TRBJ2-5; clone_size: NA; v_call: TRBV24-1; cdr3_aa: ATSGPRGEGRSQETQY
j_call: TRBJ1-1; clone_size: NA; v_call: TRBV5-1; cdr3_aa: ASSTGTAMNTEAF
j_call: TRBJ2-1; clone_size: few; v_call: TRBV20-1; cdr3_aa: SAPWTGGNNEQF
j_call: TRBJ1-4; clone_size: NA; v_call: TRBV5-1; cdr3_aa: ASSLGSPNEKLF
j_call: TRBJ2-7; clone_size: few; v_call: TRBV6-1; cdr3_aa: ASSRTGGPAYEQY
j_call: TRBJ2-1; clone_size: many; v_call: TRBV5-6; cdr3_aa: ASSRGLVYNEQF
j_call: TRBJ1-2; clone_size: many; v_call: TRBV7-2; cdr3_aa: ASSREGTGSGYT
j_call: TRBJ2-7; clone_size: many; v_call: TRBV10-2; cdr3_aa: ASSAPGQGAREQY
j_call: TRBJ2-3; clone_size: few; v_call: TRBV5-1; cdr3_aa: ASSLTGLTSTDTQY